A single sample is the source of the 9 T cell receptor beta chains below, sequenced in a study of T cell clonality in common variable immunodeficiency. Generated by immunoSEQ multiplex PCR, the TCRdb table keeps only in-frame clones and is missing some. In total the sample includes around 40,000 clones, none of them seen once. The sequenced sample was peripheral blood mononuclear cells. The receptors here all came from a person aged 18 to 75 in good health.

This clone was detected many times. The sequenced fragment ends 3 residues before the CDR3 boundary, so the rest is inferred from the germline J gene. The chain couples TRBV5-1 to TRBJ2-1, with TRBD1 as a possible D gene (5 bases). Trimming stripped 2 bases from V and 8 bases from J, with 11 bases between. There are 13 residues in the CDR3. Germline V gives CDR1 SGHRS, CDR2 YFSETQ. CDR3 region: CASSLPSRDEQFF. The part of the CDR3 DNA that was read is TGCGCCAGCAGCTTACCCAGCAGGGATGAG. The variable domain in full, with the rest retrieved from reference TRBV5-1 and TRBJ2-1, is KAGVTQTPRYLIKTRGQQVTLSCSPISGHRSVSWYQQTPGQGLQFLFEYFSETQRNKGNFPGRFSGRQFSNSRSEMNVSTLELGDSALYLCASSLPSRDEQFFGPGTRLTVL.

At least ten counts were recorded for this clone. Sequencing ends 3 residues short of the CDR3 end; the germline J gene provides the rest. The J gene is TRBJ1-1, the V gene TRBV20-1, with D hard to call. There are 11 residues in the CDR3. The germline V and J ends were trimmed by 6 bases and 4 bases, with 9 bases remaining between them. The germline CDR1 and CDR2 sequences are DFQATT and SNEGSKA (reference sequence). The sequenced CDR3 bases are TGCAGTGCCACCCGGGGCACTGAA. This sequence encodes CSATRGTE. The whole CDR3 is CSATRGTEAFF.

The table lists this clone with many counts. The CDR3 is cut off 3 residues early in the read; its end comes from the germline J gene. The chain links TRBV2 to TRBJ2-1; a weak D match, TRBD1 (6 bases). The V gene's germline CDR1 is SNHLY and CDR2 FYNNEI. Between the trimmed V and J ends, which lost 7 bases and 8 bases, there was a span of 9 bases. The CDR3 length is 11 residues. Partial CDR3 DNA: TGTGCCAGCACCGACAGGCATGAG. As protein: CASTDRHE. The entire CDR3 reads CASTDRHEQFF.

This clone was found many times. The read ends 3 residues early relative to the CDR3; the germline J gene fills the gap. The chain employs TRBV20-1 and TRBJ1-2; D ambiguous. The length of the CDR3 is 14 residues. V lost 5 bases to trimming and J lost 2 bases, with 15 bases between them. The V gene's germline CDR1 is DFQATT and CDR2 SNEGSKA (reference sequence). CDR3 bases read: TGCAGTGCTCGTAAGCCGGGGTCGAACTATGGC. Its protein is CSARKPGSNYG. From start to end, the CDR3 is CSARKPGSNYGYTF.

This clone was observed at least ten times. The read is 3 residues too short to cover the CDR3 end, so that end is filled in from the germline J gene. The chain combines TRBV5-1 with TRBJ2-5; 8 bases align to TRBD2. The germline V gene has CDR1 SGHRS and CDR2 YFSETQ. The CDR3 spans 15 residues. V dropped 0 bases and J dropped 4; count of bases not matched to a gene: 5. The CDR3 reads CASSLDSGTPETQYF. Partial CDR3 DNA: TGCGCCAGCAGCTTGGATAGCGGGACGCCAGAGACC.

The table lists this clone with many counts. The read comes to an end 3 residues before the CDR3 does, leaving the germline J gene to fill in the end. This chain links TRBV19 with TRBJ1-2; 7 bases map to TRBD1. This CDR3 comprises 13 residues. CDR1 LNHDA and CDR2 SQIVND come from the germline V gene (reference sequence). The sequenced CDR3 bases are TGTGCCAGTAGTGCAACAGGGGCGGGAGGC. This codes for CASSATGAGG. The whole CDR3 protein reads CASSATGAGGYTF.

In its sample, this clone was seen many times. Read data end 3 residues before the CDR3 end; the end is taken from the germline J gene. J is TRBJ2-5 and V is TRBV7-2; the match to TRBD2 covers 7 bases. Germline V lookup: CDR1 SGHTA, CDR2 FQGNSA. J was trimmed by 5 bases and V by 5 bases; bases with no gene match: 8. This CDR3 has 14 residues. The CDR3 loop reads CASSRGLGRETQYF. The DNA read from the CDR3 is TGTGCCAGCAGCCGTGGACTAGGGAGGGAGACC.

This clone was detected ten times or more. The CDR3 sequence: CSVGDRGFNNEKLFF. The CDR3 DNA, read in part, is TGCAGCGTTGGGGACAGGGGGTTTAATAATGAAAAA. The J gene is TRBJ1-4, the V gene TRBV29-1; 11 nucleotides align to TRBD1. The read stops 3 residues short of the end of the CDR3; the missing end is completed from the germline J gene. The germline V gene encodes CDR1 SQVTM and CDR2 ANQGSEA. V gave up 4 bases and J gave up 4 bases; unmatched junction bases: 5. The CDR3 is made up of 15 amino acids.

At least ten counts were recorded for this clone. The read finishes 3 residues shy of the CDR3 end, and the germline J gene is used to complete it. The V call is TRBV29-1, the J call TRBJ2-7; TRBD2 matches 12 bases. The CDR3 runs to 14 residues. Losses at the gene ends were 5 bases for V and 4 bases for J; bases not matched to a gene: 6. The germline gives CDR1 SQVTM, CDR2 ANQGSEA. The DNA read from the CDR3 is TGCAGCGTTAGGACTAGCGGGATCCAATACGAG. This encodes CSVRTSGIQYE. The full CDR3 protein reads CSVRTSGIQYEQYF.